This T cell receptor beta chain was identified in a study of cytomegalovirus exposure and HLA in healthy donors. Points from the study as a whole: Most likely, a cluster of highly shared sequence variants arose as a sequencing artifact. By HLA locus, TCR association rates varied in a later analysis, with DRB1 showing the most and HLA-C the fewest.

PCR involved 60 Vbeta and 13 Jbeta primers. The assay was immunoSEQ multiplex PCR, and TCRdb's table has in-frame clones only and misses some. The sample lists 200,000 or so clones; over 80% were seen once. The CDR3 has 14 amino acids. The germline CDR1 and CDR2 sequences are MNHEY and SVGAGI. Trimming took 5 bases from V and 7 from J; bases not matched to a gene: 6. As to this clone: The antigen is not known.

This clonotype was obtained from a man between 40 and 49 years old in good health and CMV-seropositive. This rearrangement joins TRBV6-5 to TRBJ1-4; 8 positions agree with TRBD1. Input material: PBMCs. DNA for the CDR3: TGTGCCAGCAGTCCTGGACAGGGTGGTGAAAAACTGTTTTTT. Encoded protein: CASSPGQGGEKLFF.